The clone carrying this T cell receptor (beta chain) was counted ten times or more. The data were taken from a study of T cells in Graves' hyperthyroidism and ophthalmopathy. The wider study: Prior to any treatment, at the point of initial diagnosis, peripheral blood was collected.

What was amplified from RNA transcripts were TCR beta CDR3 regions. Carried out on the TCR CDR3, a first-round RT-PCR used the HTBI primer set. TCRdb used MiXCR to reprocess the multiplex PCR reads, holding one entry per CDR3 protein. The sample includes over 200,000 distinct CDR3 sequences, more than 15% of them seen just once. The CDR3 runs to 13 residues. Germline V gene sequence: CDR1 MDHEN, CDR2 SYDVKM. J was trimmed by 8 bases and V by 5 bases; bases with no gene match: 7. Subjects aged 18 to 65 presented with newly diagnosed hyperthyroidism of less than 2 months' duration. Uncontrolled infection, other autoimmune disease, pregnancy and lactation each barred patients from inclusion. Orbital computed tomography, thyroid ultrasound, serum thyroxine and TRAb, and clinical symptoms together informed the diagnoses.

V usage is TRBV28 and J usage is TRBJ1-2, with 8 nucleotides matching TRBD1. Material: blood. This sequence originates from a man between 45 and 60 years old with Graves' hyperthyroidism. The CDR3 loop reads CASSPGGAWGYTF. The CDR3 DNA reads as TGTGCCAGCAGTCCAGGGGGCGCCTGGGGCTACACCTTC.